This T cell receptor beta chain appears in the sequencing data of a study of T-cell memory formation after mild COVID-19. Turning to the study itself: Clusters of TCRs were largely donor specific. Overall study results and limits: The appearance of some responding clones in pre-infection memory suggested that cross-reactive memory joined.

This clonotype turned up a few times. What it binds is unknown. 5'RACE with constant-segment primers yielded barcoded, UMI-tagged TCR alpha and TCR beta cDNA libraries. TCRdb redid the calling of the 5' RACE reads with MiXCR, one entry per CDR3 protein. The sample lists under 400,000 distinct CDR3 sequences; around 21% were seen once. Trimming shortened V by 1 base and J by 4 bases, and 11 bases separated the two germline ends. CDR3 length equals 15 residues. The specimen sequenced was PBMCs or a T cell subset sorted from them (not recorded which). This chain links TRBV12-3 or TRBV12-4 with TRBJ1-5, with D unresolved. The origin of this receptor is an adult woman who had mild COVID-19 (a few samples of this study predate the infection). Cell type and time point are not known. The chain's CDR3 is CASSLVAWVNQPQHF. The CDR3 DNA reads TGTGCCAGCAGTTTAGTAGCTTGGGTGAATCAGCCCCAGCATTTT.